Shown below are 12 T cell receptor beta chains from a single sample sequenced in a study of post-analysis software for immune sequencing data. The library was made from cDNA and included unique molecular identifiers. TCRdb itself ran the PCR reads through MiXCR, one entry per CDR3 protein. Here the sample spans 800,000 to 950,000 distinct CDR3 sequences, about 53% being singletons. These receptors have no identified antigens. Study observations and caveats: Five TRBV segments were more frequent in patients than controls; TRBV5-6, TRBV5-1 and TRBV20-1 belonged to this group.

The sequencing input was blood. These receptors all stem from a girl aged 10-17 years with multiple sclerosis.

The chain has TRBV18 and TRBJ2-1; 11 nucleotides match TRBD2. Germline V gene data show CDR1 as KGHSH and CDR2 as LQKENI. This CDR3 is 15 amino acids long. The J segment lost 9 bases and the V segment lost 8 bases, leaving 12 bases of the junction unmatched. In nucleotides, the CDR3 is TGTGCCAGCGCCTCTAGCGGGAGGACTTTCCCTGAGCAGTTCTTC. Translating it yields CASASSGRTFPEQFF.

This chain joins TRBV2 and TRBJ2-4; no clear D. The CDR3 spans 11 residues. Trimming took 5 bases from V and 7 from J, leaving 6 bases between them. Germline V CDR1 and CDR2: SNHLY, FYNNEI. CDR3 loop: CASSPLNIQYF. The CDR3 nucleotides are TGTGCCAGCAGTCCACTCAACATTCAGTACTTC. The entire variable domain, with the rest obtained from reference TRBV2 and TRBJ2-4, is as follows: EPEVTQTPSHQVTQMGQEVILRCVPISNHLYFYWYRQILGQKVEFLVSFYNNEISEKSEIFDDQFSVERPDGSNFTLKIRSTKLEDSAMYFCASSPLNIQYFGAGTRLSVL.

The V gene is TRBV12-3 or TRBV12-4, the J gene TRBJ2-6; TRBD2 agrees at 9 bases. With V trimmed by 7 bases and J by 1 base, 11 bases remained unmatched. CDR3 size: 18 residues. The CDR3 coding sequence is TGTGCCAGCACCCTGAGGCGGGGGGGCTTGTCTGGGGCCAACGTCCTGACTTTC. It codes for CASTLRRGGLSGANVLTF.

This clonotype appeared once. This sequence joins TRBV9 and TRBJ2-7; D is unresolved. Trimming took 4 bases from V and 3 from J, leaving 17 bases between them. Germline assignment: CDR1 SGDLS and CDR2 YYNGEE. This CDR3 region has 15 residues. CDR3 bases: TGTGCCAGCAGCATCAGTACCACGAACCGCTACGAGCAGTACTTC. It translates to CASSISTTNRYEQYF.

The chain couples TRBV5-1 to TRBJ2-7, with D perhaps being TRBD1 or TRBD2 (5 bases each). The CDR3 is made up of 21 amino acids. Germline V gene lookup returns CDR1 SGHRS and CDR2 YFSETQ. The ends were cut back, 5 bases at V and 4 bases at J, with 37 bases in the middle. The DNA of the CDR3 is TGCGCCAGCAGGGAGAGGCCCCTTGGGACCCTCTTCGGTTCTCTCTCTTACGAGCAGTACTTC. This gives the protein CASRERPLGTLFGSLSYEQYF.

The chain carries TRBV6-5 and TRBJ2-1; 9 positions match TRBD2. CDR1 and CDR2 (germline): MNHEY, SVGAGI. With V trimmed by 0 bases and J by 3 bases, 3 bases remained unmatched. CDR3 length: 16 amino acids. The CDR3 reads CASSYSLAGSYNEQFF. The CDR3 nucleotides are TGTGCCAGCAGTTACTCCCTAGCGGGGAGCTACAATGAGCAGTTCTTC.

This clonotype was seen a handful of times. The V call is TRBV9, the J call TRBJ2-5; TRBD2 matches at 10 bases. Germline V gene data show CDR1 as SGDLS and CDR2 as YYNGEE. J lost 2 bases, V lost 5 bases, and 9 bases had no gene match. The length of the CDR3 is 16 residues. The CDR3 sequence: CASSTSLAGVQETQYF. DNA for the CDR3: TGTGCCAGCAGTACGTCCCTAGCGGGGGTTCAAGAGACCCAGTACTTC.

This clonotype showed up just a few times. V is TRBV10-3 and J is TRBJ2-1; 11 positions agree with TRBD2. This CDR3 spans 15 amino acids. V was pared by 2 bases and J by 12 bases, with 9 bases of the junction left unmatched. Germline values: CDR1 ENHRY, CDR2 SYGVKD. The CDR3 nucleotides read TGTGCCATCAGTGAGAGGGGACTAGCGGTCCAGGGGCAGTTCTTC. Protein sequence: CAISERGLAVQGQFF.

The chain couples TRBV15 to TRBJ2-1; D ambiguous. Germline CDR1 is LNHNV and CDR2 is YYDKDF (reference sequence). The CDR3 is 15 amino acids. With 7 bases removed from V and 0 bases from J, the gap between germline ends came to 13 bases. The CDR3 coding sequence is TGTGCCACCAACCAGGCGCTGAGCTCCTACAATGAGCAGTTCTTC. This codes for CATNQALSSYNEQFF.

A single count supports this clonotype. The J gene is TRBJ1-6, the V gene TRBV3-1; D gene ambiguous. CDR1 LGHDT and CDR2 YNNKEL come from the germline V gene (reference sequence). CDR3 length equals 14 residues. V was pared by 0 bases and J by 7 bases, with 7 bases between. DNA for the CDR3: TGTGCCAGCAGCCAAGAACGCCCCAATTCACCCCTCCACTTT. As protein: CASSQERPNSPLHF. The variable domain in full, with the rest retrieved from reference TRBV3-1 and TRBJ1-6, is DTAVSQTPKYLVTQMGNDKSIKCEQNLGHDTMYWYKQDSKKFLKIMFSYNNKELIINETVPNRFSPKSPDKAHLNLHINSLELGDSAVYFCASSQERPNSPLHFGNGTRLTVT.

There are a few counts of this clonotype. This chain joins TRBV6-2 or TRBV6-3 and TRBJ2-7; no firm D call. The germline V gene has CDR1 MNHEY and CDR2 SVGEGT. The CDR3 covers 13 residues. Trimming shortened V by 5 bases and J by 1 base, and 9 bases separated the two germline ends. CDR3 amino acids: CASSASRSYEQYF. CDR3 in DNA: TGTGCCAGCAGTGCCTCTAGATCCTACGAGCAGTACTTC.

This chain uses TRBV2 with TRBJ2-6; 7 nucleotides line up with TRBD1. Trimming removed 4 bases from V and 0 bases from J; junction bases left unmatched: 6. CDR1 SNHLY and CDR2 FYNNEI come from the germline V gene. CDR3 length equals 17 residues. CDR3 sequence: CASSGQGSPSGANVLTF. The CDR3, as DNA: TGTGCCAGCAGTGGACAGGGTAGCCCCTCTGGGGCCAACGTCCTGACTTTC. Together with reference TRBV2 and TRBJ2-6, the CDR3 gives the full variable domain: EPEVTQTPSHQVTQMGQEVILRCVPISNHLYFYWYRQILGQKVEFLVSFYNNEISEKSEIFDDQFSVERPDGSNFTLKIRSTKLEDSAMYFCASSGQGSPSGANVLTFGAGSRLTVL.